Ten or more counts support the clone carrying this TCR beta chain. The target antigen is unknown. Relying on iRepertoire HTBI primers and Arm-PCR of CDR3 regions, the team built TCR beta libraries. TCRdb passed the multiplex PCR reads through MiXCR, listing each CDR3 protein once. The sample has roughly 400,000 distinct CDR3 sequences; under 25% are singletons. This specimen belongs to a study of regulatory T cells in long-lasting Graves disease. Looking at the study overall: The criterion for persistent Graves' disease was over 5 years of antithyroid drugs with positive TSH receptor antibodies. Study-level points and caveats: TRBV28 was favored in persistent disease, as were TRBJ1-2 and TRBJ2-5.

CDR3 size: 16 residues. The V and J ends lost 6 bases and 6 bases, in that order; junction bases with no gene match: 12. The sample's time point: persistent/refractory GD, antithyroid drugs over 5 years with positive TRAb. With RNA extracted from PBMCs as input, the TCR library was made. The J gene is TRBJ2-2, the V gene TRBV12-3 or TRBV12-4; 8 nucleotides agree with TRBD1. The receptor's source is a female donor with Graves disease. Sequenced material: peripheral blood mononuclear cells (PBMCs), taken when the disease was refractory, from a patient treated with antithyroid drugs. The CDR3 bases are TGTGCCAGCAGCCCCTCTGGACAGGGAGTTCCCGGGGAGCTGTTTTTT. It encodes CASSPSGQGVPGELFF.